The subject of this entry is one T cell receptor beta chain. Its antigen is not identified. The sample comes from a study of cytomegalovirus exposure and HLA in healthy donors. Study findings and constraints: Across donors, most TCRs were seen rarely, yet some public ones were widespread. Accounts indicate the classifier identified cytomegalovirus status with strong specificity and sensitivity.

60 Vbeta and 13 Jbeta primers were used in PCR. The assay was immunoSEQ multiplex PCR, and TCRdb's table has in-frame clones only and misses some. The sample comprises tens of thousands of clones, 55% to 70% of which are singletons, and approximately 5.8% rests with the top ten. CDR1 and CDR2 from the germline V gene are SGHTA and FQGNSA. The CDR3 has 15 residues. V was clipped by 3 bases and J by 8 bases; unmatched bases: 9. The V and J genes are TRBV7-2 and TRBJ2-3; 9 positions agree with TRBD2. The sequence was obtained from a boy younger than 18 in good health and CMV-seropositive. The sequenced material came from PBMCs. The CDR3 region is CASSLGQRGGGTQYF. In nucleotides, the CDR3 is TGTGCCAGCAGCTTGGGTCAACGCGGGGGGGGTACGCAGTATTTT.